These T cell receptor beta chains were read from a single sample in a study of PD-1 blockade in classical Hodgkin lymphoma. Sequencing was performed with immunoSEQ multiplex PCR; in TCRdb, only in-frame clones are kept and a portion is missing. The sample holds about 110,000 clones; 80% to 90% are singletons and the top ten take roughly 21%. The material was peripheral blood mononuclear cells (PBMCs), obtained before the second cycle of nivolumab. All receptors come from a human donor with classical Hodgkin lymphoma. CDR3s include the opening cysteine and the closing phenylalanine or tryptophan. D genes are given only for firm matches. Clone size, where shown, is once, few, many, or a class for clones that have expanded.

TRBJ1-3 | - | once | TRBV6-6 | CASTLVTTPSGNTIYF
TRBJ2-3 | TRBD1 | - | TRBV25-1 | CASSNTGGIADTQYF
TRBJ1-4 | TRBD1 | once | TRBV5-1 | CASSRQGADEKLFF
TRBJ1-2 | TRBD1 | - | TRBV30 | CAWSDVLGQGNYGYTF
TRBJ2-7 | - | few | TRBV4-1 | CASSQEWGPYEQYF
TRBJ2-5 | - | - | TRBV29-1 | CSLRQQQETQYF
TRBJ1-4 | - | - | TRBV30 | CAWSRTPEKLFF
TRBJ2-1 | TRBD1 | few | TRBV12-5 | CASGLGTGGYNEQFF
TRBJ2-5 | - | - | TRBV2 | CASSDRAVRKETQYF
TRBJ2-1 | - | - | TRBV29-1 | CSVEGPGEHNEQFF
TRBJ2-1 | TRBD2 | - | TRBV29-1 | CSVEGGRLSYNEQFF
TRBJ2-3 | - | - | TRBV6-6 | CASSLAQGGTDTQYF
TRBJ1-5 | TRBD1 | - | TRBV7-8 | CASSLDREGQPQHF
TRBJ2-7 | - | - | TRBV11-2 | CASSPRVAGTYEQYF
TRBJ2-1 | - | - | TRBV9 | CASSVEAELHNEQFF
TRBJ2-3 | TRBD2 | - | TRBV29-1 | CSVGGGRARDTQYF
TRBJ2-1 | - | - | TRBV11-3 | CASSLVGSYEQFF
TRBJ2-2 | TRBD2 | - | TRBV9 | CASSVGAGVTGELFF
TRBJ1-1 | - | - | TRBV27 | CASRQNTEAFF
TRBJ1-1 | - | - | TRBV29-1 | CSVSGDMNTEAFF
TRBJ2-1 | TRBD1 | - | TRBV7-2 | CASAWDRGTYNEQFF
TRBJ2-3 | TRBD1 | - | TRBV6-4 | CASSFTGGAGDTQYF
TRBJ2-3 | TRBD1 | - | TRBV6-1 | CASRNRQGTDTQYF
TRBJ2-1 | TRBD2 | once | TRBV11-2 | CASSLDLTSGAYNEQFF
TRBJ2-7 | TRBD1 | - | TRBV5-6 | CASSENRDRGHEQYF
TRBJ1-2 | - | - | TRBV4-3 | CASSLGSNYGYTF
TRBJ1-5 | - | - | TRBV12-5 | CASVKESRGSGAYPQHF
TRBJ2-7 | - | - | TRBV4-2 | CASSLDPLVSSYEQYF
TRBJ1-1 | - | - | TRBV5-1 | CASSWEGATEAFF
TRBJ1-1 | - | - | TRBV7-9 | CASSFSSTNEAFF
TRBJ2-7 | - | - | TRBV5-4 | CASSLQSLGTSYEQYF
TRBJ2-7 | - | - | TRBV2 | CASIQGKVSEQYF
TRBJ1-5 | TRBD1 | - | TRBV7-8 | CASSPPPVEGANGEGNQPQHF
TRBJ2-7 | TRBD2 | - | TRBV28 | CASRSVAGGHYEQYF
TRBJ1-2 | - | - | TRBV27 | CASSLKGGNYGYTF
TRBJ2-7 | TRBD2 | - | TRBV4-3 | CASSPTSGATYEQYF
TRBJ2-1 | - | - | TRBV4-1 | CASSHGGTSYNEQFF
TRBJ1-1 | - | - | TRBV5-4 | CASSLGLANTEAFF
TRBJ1-1 | - | - | TRBV5-4 | CASSGTHGNTEAFF
TRBJ1-5 | - | - | TRBV5-6 | CASSLGGRNQPQHF
TRBJ1-1 | - | once | TRBV11-2 | CASSLVMENTEAFF
TRBJ2-2 | TRBD2 | - | TRBV7-2 | CASSLREGYTGELFF
TRBJ2-1 | - | - | TRBV29-1 | CSVTTDSYNEQFF
TRBJ2-1 | TRBD2 | - | TRBV2 | CASSGLAGGKNNEQFF
TRBJ1-1 | TRBD1 | few | TRBV19 | CASSYDRGTEAFF
TRBJ1-5 | - | - | TRBV6-5 | CASSPWPQHF
TRBJ2-7 | TRBD2 | - | TRBV7-2 | CASSFEAGVGHEQYF
TRBJ2-1 | - | - | TRBV4-1 | CASSQDRDRPYNEQFF
TRBJ2-5 | - | once | TRBV5-4 | CASHEGGKETQYF
TRBJ2-1 | - | - | TRBV7-9 | CASSSRAVYNEQFF
TRBJ1-2 | - | - | TRBV7-9 | CASSLGAETNYGYTF
TRBJ2-1 | TRBD1 | once | TRBV29-1 | CSVDGTADEQFF
TRBJ1-2 | - | - | TRBV9 | CASSVGADYGYTF
TRBJ1-5 | TRBD1 | - | TRBV28 | CASSLGQAQPQHF
TRBJ2-5 | TRBD2 | once | TRBV27 | CASSPSLAGGSWETQYF
TRBJ2-7 | TRBD2 | - | TRBV2 | CASRKQAGGVYEQYF
TRBJ1-2 | TRBD1 | once | TRBV13 | CASSPRTGAGSGYTF